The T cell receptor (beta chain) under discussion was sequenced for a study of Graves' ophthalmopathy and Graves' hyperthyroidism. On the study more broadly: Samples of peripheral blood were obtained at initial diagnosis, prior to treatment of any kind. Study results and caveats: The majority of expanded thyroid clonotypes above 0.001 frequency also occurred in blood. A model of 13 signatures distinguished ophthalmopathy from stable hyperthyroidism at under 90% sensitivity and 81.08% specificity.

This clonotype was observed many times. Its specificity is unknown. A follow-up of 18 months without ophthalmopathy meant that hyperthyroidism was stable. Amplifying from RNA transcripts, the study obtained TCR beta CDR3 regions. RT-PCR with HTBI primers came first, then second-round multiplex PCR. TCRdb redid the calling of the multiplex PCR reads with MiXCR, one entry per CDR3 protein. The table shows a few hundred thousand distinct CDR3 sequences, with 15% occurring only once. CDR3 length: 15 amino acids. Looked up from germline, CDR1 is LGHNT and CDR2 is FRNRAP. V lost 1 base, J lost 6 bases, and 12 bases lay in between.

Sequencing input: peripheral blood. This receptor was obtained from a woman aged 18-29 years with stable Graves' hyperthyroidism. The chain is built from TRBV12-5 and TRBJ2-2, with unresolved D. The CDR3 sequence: CASGLATRSAGELFF. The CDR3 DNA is TGTGCTAGTGGTTTGGCAACCCGATCCGCCGGGGAGCTGTTTTTT.